This T cell receptor (beta chain) was observed in a study of cytomegalovirus exposure and HLA in healthy donors. Whole-study results and caveats: Analyses of presence and absence presupposed an approximately uniform sequencing depth across donors. With later analysis, a missense DCLRE1C variant became linked to TCR beta V- and J-gene trimming.

Vbeta (60) and Jbeta (13) primers were used in the PCR. In the authors' methods: Approximately 9.9 million shared chains were among the approximately 76 million unique TCR beta chains that a later analysis counted. Measured with immunoSEQ multiplex PCR; TCRdb has only the in-frame clones, and not every one. D and trimming were read from the DNA, whereas the V and J calls and clone size are those reported in that table. The sample includes about 150,000 clones, approximately 75% of them seen just once. CDR3 length: 17 residues. The germline gives CDR1 LNHDA, CDR2 SQIVND (reference sequence). Trimming took 4 bases from V and 3 from J, leaving 16 bases between them. With regard to this clone: Its matching antigen is unknown.

These donors, healthy bone marrow donors, were studied. The receptor comes from a male donor in good health and CMV-seronegative. The chain uses TRBV19 and TRBJ1-6, with D possibly being TRBD1 (5 bases). The material sequenced was PBMCs. Here the CDR3 reads CASSTRQTVYYNSPLHF. DNA of the CDR3: TGTGCCAGTAGTACCCGACAGACCGTTTACTATAATTCACCCCTCCACTTT.